One sample yielded the 32 T cell receptor beta chains listed below, sequenced in a study of OX40 agonist ivuxolimab in advanced cancers. Repertoires were generated with immunoSEQ multiplex PCR, while TCRdb's copy carries only in-frame clones and drops some. Of under 70,000 clones in the sample, roughly four fifths were seen once. Sequenced material: CD4+ or CD8+ T cells sorted from blood, taken in a trial of the OX40 agonist ivuxolimab. The receptors derive from an adult with an advanced solid tumor such as melanoma, head and neck, liver or kidney cancer.

V is TRBV4-3 and J is TRBJ1-2; no reliable D call. V lost 2 bases and J lost 3, with 13 bases in between. CDR1 LGHNA and CDR2 YSLEER come from the germline V gene. There are 15 residues in the CDR3. CDR3 in DNA: TGCGCCAGCAGCCAACTTGATTACGGGGACTATGGCTACACCTTC. It specifies CASSQLDYGDYGYTF.

Concerning this clone itself: Germline is not matched at one junction end, which may reflect a read error. This specimen includes other DNA sequences encoding the same CDR3. The chain uses TRBV5-1 and TRBJ1-1, with a weak D call TRBD1 (5 bases). The CDR3 sequence is 14 residues long. The germline V gene encodes CDR1 SGHRS and CDR2 YFSETQ. CDR3 loop: CASSWPGDHTEAFF. In DNA, the CDR3 is TGTGCCAGCAGCTGGCCGGGGGATCACACTGAAGCTTTCTTT.

The genes are TRBV18 and TRBJ1-5, with 9 bases that match TRBD1. The CDR3 is 16 amino acids. The trim removed 3 bases at V and 7 bases at J, leaving 10 bases unmatched. CDR1 is KGHSH, CDR2 LQKENI, per germline. The CDR3 region has the DNA TGTGCCAGCTCACCGTCGCCCGGGACAGGGCCCCAGCCCCAGCATTTT. Protein sequence: CASSPSPGTGPQPQHF. Full variable domain (outside the CDR3, taken from reference TRBV18 and TRBJ1-5): NAGVMQNPRHLVRRRGQEARLRCSPMKGHSHVYWYRQLPEEGLKFMVYLQKENIIDESGMPKERFSAEFPKEGPSILRIQQVVRGDSAAYFCASSPSPGTGPQPQHFGDGTRLSIL.

The rearrangement links TRBV14 to TRBJ1-6; weak D call: TRBD1 (6 bases). The germline V and J ends were trimmed by 0 bases and 14 bases, with 11 bases remaining between them. CDR1 is SGHDN, CDR2 FVKESK, per germline. The CDR3 is made up of 13 amino acids. The CDR3 reads CASSQDWGGALHF. The CDR3 DNA follows: TGTGCCAGCAGCCAAGATTGGGGGGGCGCCCTCCACTTT.

This rearrangement joins TRBV11-2 to TRBJ1-2; D may be TRBD1 (5 bases). V lost 3 bases and J 0 bases, leaving 20 bases between the germline ends. This CDR3 is built from 18 residues. CDR1 and CDR2 (germline): SGHAT, FQNNGV. The CDR3 nucleotides read TGTGCCAGCAGCTTCCCCTTGCGGTCCAGGGTCTCTAACTATGGCTACACCTTC. Translation gives CASSFPLRSRVSNYGYTF.

This clone appeared a few times. The chain combines TRBV2 with TRBJ1-6; TRBD1 matches at 9 bases. Germline loops: CDR1 SNHLY, CDR2 FYNNEI. Losses at the gene ends were 9 bases for V and 6 bases for J; bases not matched to a gene: 0. The CDR3 contains 12 residues. CDR3 protein: CARQGANSPLHF. DNA for the CDR3: TGTGCCAGACAGGGGGCTAATTCACCCCTCCACTTT.

V gene TRBV19 combines with J gene TRBJ1-5; no reliable D call. CDR3 length equals 15 residues. Germline lookup yields CDR1 LNHDA and CDR2 SQIVND (reference sequence). Trimming removed 5 bases at V and 0 bases at J, with 11 bases between. The CDR3 bases are TGTGCCAGTAGTCCCCAGCCTTATAGCAATCAGCCCCAGCATTTT. Translation gives CASSPQPYSNQPQHF.

This clone was counted many times. The rearrangement links TRBV19 to TRBJ2-6; D is unresolved. Germline V gives CDR1 LNHDA, CDR2 SQIVND (reference sequence). The ends were cut back, 5 bases at V and 5 bases at J, with 7 bases in the middle. This CDR3 is 13 amino acids long. The CDR3 DNA is TGTGCCAGTAGTGATCCTTGGGCCAACGTCCTGACTTTC. This sequence encodes CASSDPWANVLTF.

The chain uses TRBV5-4 and TRBJ1-2; D is uncertain. This CDR3 has 14 residues. With 2 bases removed from V and 1 base from J, the gap between germline ends came to 9 bases. Germline loops: CDR1 SGHNT, CDR2 YYREEE (reference sequence). The CDR3 coding sequence is TGTGCCAGCAGCTTAGTCCAGGTTAACTATGGCTACACCTTC. Translation gives CASSLVQVNYGYTF.

The chain combines TRBV9 with TRBJ1-3; D is unclear. CDR1 is SGDLS, CDR2 YYNGEE, per germline. The length of the CDR3 is 16 residues. V gave up 2 bases and J gave up 4 bases, with 16 bases separating them. CDR3 protein: CASSVSPGGRGNTIYF. CDR3 nucleotide sequence: TGTGCCAGCAGCGTGAGTCCGGGTGGGAGAGGAAACACCATATATTTT.

This sequence joins TRBV2 and TRBJ2-5, with D unclear. The CDR3 runs 15 residues. Germline V gene lookup returns CDR1 SNHLY and CDR2 FYNNEI. The V and J ends lost 3 bases and 2 bases respectively, with 13 bases between them. CDR3 sequence: CASSDGSLGQETQYF. As DNA, the CDR3 is TGTGCCAGCAGTGATGGTTCACTTGGTCAAGAGACCCAGTACTTC.

The CDR3 reads CASSLVEGGTEAFF. CDR3 DNA sequence: TGCGCCAGCAGCTTGGTGGAGGGGGGCACTGAAGCTTTCTTT. The chain has TRBV5-1 and TRBJ1-1; maybe TRBD1 (6 bases). Germline V CDR1 and CDR2: SGHRS, YFSETQ. This CDR3 has 14 residues. V was clipped by 0 bases and J by 4 bases, with 10 bases between them.

V is TRBV5-1 and J is TRBJ1-3; D remains ambiguous. CDR1 and CDR2 from the germline V gene are SGHRS and YFSETQ. The CDR3 runs 15 residues. V was clipped by 4 bases and J by 2 bases, with 13 bases between them. The CDR3 loop reads CASSAAGSAGNTIYF. The CDR3 DNA follows: TGCGCCAGCAGCGCCGCTGGGTCAGCTGGAAACACCATATATTTT.

The J gene is TRBJ1-4, the V gene TRBV18, with D perhaps matching TRBD1 (5 bases). V was pared by 3 bases and J by 7 bases, with 12 bases between. CDR1 and CDR2 from the germline V gene are KGHSH and LQKENI. CDR3 length: 14 amino acids. The CDR3: CASSPRDLSEKLFF. The CDR3 nucleotides read TGTGCCAGCTCACCTCGGGACTTAAGTGAAAAACTGTTTTTT.

The chain has TRBV28 and TRBJ1-5, with a weak D call TRBD1 (6 bases). The CDR3 is 16 amino acids. In germline, CDR1 is MDHEN, CDR2 SYDVKM. V lost 3 bases and J lost 2, with 14 bases in between. The CDR3 nucleotides read TGTGCCAGCAGTTTCTGGGGGGCGCGAGGCAATCAGCCCCAGCATTTT. Its protein product is CASSFWGARGNQPQHF.

The chain couples TRBV28 to TRBJ1-1; weak D call: TRBD1 (6 bases). This CDR3 region has 14 residues. Deletions cut 6 bases from V and 5 bases from J, with 16 bases between. The germline gives CDR1 MDHEN, CDR2 SYDVKM. This CDR3 reads CASRQDGGRTEAFF. The CDR3 DNA reads TGTGCCAGCAGACAAGATGGGGGCAGGACTGAAGCTTTCTTT.

The gene calls are TRBV5-1 and TRBJ2-7; D gene ambiguous. CDR1 and CDR2 (germline): SGHRS, YFSETQ. The CDR3 sequence is 14 residues long. V was cut by 0 bases and J by 1 base, with 8 bases left in between. The CDR3 is CASSLELSSYEQYF. CDR3 DNA sequence: TGCGCCAGCAGCTTGGAACTTTCGTCCTACGAGCAGTACTTC. Looking up the rest from reference TRBV5-1 and TRBJ2-7 gives the full variable domain: KAGVTQTPRYLIKTRGQQVTLSCSPISGHRSVSWYQQTPGQGLQFLFEYFSETQRNKGNFPGRFSGRQFSNSRSEMNVSTLELGDSALYLCASSLELSSYEQYFGPGTRLTVT.

The V call is TRBV5-1, the J call TRBJ1-2; D possibly corresponds to TRBD1 (5 bases). Deletions cut 10 bases from V and 8 bases from J, with 15 bases between. Per germline, CDR1 SGHRS and CDR2 YFSETQ. This CDR3 region has 11 residues. This CDR3 is CAEGEGEGYTF. The CDR3 region has the DNA TGCGCCGAAGGGGAGGGAGAGGGCTACACCTTC.

The chain employs TRBV5-6 and TRBJ2-1; the D gene is possibly TRBD2 (6 bases). The CDR3 totals 14 residues. V gave up 0 bases and J gave up 6 bases, with 10 bases separating them. The germline CDR1 and CDR2 sequences are SGHDT and YYEEEE. The CDR3, as DNA: TGTGCCAGCAGCTTGGACGGGGGATTCAATGAGCAGTTCTTC. Residues: CASSLDGGFNEQFF.

The chain links TRBV2 to TRBJ1-3; D not resolved. V was cut by 3 bases and J by 1 base, with 16 bases left in between. The CDR3 is 17 amino acids. Germline V lookup: CDR1 SNHLY, CDR2 FYNNEI. The CDR3 DNA is TGTGCCAGCAGTGACGGCGGCGGTGGGAGTTCTGGAAACACCATATATTTT. This sequence encodes CASSDGGGGSSGNTIYF.

This clone was seen a single time. The rearrangement links TRBV7-2 to TRBJ1-5; weak D call: TRBD1 (5 bases). Germline V lookup: CDR1 SGHTA, CDR2 FQGNSA. CDR3 length: 16 residues. V shed 1 base and J shed 6 bases, with 16 bases lying between them. The CDR3 sequence: CASSLGEVGGTQPQHF. CDR3 DNA: TGTGCCAGCAGCTTAGGGGAAGTCGGGGGGACTCAGCCCCAGCATTTT.

The rearrangement uses TRBV2 and TRBJ2-7; perhaps D is TRBD1 or TRBD2 (6 bases each). This CDR3 region has 15 residues. Trimming removed 8 bases from V and 3 bases from J, with 20 bases in between. Germline V gives CDR1 SNHLY, CDR2 FYNNEI. CDR3 sequence (DNA): TGTGCCAGCTGGGGCTACCGACGGGGGCACTACGAGCAGTACTTC. Translated, it gives CASWGYRRGHYEQYF.

The chain combines TRBV6-5 with TRBJ2-7; weak D call: TRBD2 (5 bases). CDR1 is MNHEY, CDR2 SVGAGI, per germline. Trimming took off 3 bases at V and 7 bases at J, with 19 bases between the two ends. This CDR3 region has 15 residues. CDR3 nucleotide sequence: TGTGCCAGCAGTTATCCTGGTCCGGGGATCGGGGAGCAGTACTTC. It translates to CASSYPGPGIGEQYF.

The J gene is TRBJ2-2, the V gene TRBV19; D gene uncertain. The CDR3 has 14 residues. The V and J ends lost 5 bases and 6 bases respectively, with 13 bases between them. Germline V CDR1 and CDR2: LNHDA, SQIVND (reference sequence). CDR3 protein: CASSPQRSPGELFF. CDR3 sequence (DNA): TGTGCCAGTAGTCCACAGCGTTCTCCCGGGGAGCTGTTTTTT. The full variable domain, completed using reference TRBV19 and TRBJ2-2, is DGGITQSPKYLFRKEGQNVTLSCEQNLNHDAMYWYRQDPGQGLRLIYYSQIVNDFQKGDIAEGYSVSREKKESFPLTVTSAQKNPTAFYLCASSPQRSPGELFFGEGSRLTVL.

The chain is built from TRBV6-6 and TRBJ1-1; no clear D. Germline values: CDR1 MNHNY, CDR2 SVGAGI (reference sequence). The CDR3 covers 14 residues. V was pared by 6 bases and J by 3 bases, with 14 bases between. This CDR3 reads CASRSRDLYTEAFF. In nucleotides, the CDR3 is TGTGCCAGCAGATCCCGGGATTTATACACTGAAGCTTTCTTT.

V gene TRBV13 combines with J gene TRBJ2-1, with D uncertain. CDR1 and CDR2 (germline): PRHDT, FYEKMQ (reference sequence). Trimming removed 5 bases at V and 7 bases at J, with 12 bases between. This CDR3 spans 13 amino acids. The CDR3, as DNA: TGTGCCAGCAGCCTCCGGACGGAAAATGAGCAGTTCTTC. Amino acid sequence: CASSLRTENEQFF.

The J gene is TRBJ2-1, the V gene TRBV18; no clear D gene. V shed 3 bases and J shed 5 bases, with 8 bases lying between them. Germline CDR1 reads KGHSH; CDR2 reads LQKENI. The CDR3 extends over 13 amino acids. The CDR3 DNA sequence: TGTGCCAGCTCACCTTTTTTCGACAATGAGCAGTTCTTC. Amino acids: CASSPFFDNEQFF.

This chain joins TRBV7-2 and TRBJ2-2; TRBD1 is a possible D gene (6 bases). The germline V and J ends were trimmed by 1 base and 5 bases, with 11 bases remaining between them. In germline, CDR1 is SGHTA, CDR2 FQGNSA. CDR3 size: 15 residues. The CDR3 loop is CASSLVSRGTGELFF. In DNA, the CDR3 is TGTGCCAGCAGCTTAGTTAGTAGGGGGACCGGGGAGCTGTTTTTT. The full variable domain, in which reference TRBV7-2 and TRBJ2-2 provide the parts outside the CDR3, is GAGVSQSPSNKVTEKGKDVELRCDPISGHTALYWYRQSLGQGLEFLIYFQGNSAPDKSGLPSDRFSAERTGGSVSTLTIQRTQQEDSAVYLCASSLVSRGTGELFFGEGSRLTVL.

This chain uses TRBV5-6 with TRBJ1-1; TRBD1 agrees at 8 bases. The ends lost 6 bases at V and 4 bases at J; junction bases unmatched: 8. This CDR3 is built from 14 residues. Germline loops: CDR1 SGHDT, CDR2 YYEEEE. CDR3 sequence (DNA): TGTGCCAGCAACCTACAGGGGGGTTTCACTGAAGCTTTCTTT. Its protein is CASNLQGGFTEAFF. The whole variable domain, remainder taken from reference TRBV5-6 and TRBJ1-1, is DAGVTQSPTHLIKTRGQQVTLRCSPKSGHDTVSWYQQALGQGPQFIFQYYEEEERQRGNFPDRFSGHQFPNYSSELNVNALLLGDSALYLCASNLQGGFTEAFFGQGTRLTVV.

The CDR3 DNA sequence: TGCGCCAGCAGCTTGGATATTAGCGGGGGACACAATGAGCAGTTCTTC. Amino acids: CASSLDISGGHNEQFF. The chain combines TRBV5-1 with TRBJ2-1; TRBD2 aligns across 9 bases. The CDR3 loop spans 16 amino acids. V lost 0 bases to trimming and J lost 5 bases; unmatched junction nucleotides: 6. Germline V gives CDR1 SGHRS, CDR2 YFSETQ.

The CDR3 loop is CASSWGQPTEAFF. The CDR3 DNA sequence: TGTGCCAGCAGCTGGGGACAGCCCACTGAAGCTTTCTTT. The rearrangement joins TRBV7-9 to TRBJ1-1; 7 bases map to TRBD1. Germline V lookup: CDR1 SEHNR, CDR2 FQNEAQ (reference sequence). The V segment lost 4 bases and the J segment 4 bases; nucleotides outside the gene matches: 3. The CDR3 length is 13 residues.

The chain couples TRBV7-9 to TRBJ1-1, with 8 bases lining up with TRBD1. CDR3 length equals 14 residues. Losses at the gene ends were 1 base for V and 4 bases for J; bases not matched to a gene: 2. Germline assignment: CDR1 SEHNR and CDR2 FQNEAQ (reference sequence). CDR3 coding DNA: TGTGCCAGCAGCTTAGGGACAGGGCGCACTGAAGCTTTCTTT. This sequence encodes CASSLGTGRTEAFF.